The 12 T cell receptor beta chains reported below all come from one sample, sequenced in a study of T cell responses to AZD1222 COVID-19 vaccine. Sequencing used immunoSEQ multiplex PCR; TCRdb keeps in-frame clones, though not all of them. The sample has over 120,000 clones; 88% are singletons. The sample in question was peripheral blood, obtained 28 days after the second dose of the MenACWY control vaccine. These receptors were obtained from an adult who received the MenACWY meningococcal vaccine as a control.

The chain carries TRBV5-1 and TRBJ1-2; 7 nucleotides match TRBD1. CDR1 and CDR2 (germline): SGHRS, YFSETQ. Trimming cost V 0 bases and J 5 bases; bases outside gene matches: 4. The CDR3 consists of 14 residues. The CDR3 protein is CASSLDGQEYGYTF. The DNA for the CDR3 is TGCGCCAGCAGCTTGGATGGACAGGAATATGGCTACACCTTC.

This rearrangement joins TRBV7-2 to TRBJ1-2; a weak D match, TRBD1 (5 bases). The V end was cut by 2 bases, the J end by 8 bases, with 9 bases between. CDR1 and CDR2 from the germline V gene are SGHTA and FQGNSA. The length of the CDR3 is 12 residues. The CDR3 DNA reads TGTGCCAGCAGCTTATCAGGGCGCGGCTACACCTTC. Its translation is CASSLSGRGYTF.

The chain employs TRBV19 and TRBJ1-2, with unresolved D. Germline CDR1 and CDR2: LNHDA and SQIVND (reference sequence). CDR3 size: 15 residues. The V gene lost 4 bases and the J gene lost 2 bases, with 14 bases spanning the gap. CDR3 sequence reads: CASSSLRSLNYGYTF. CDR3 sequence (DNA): TGTGCCAGTAGTAGCCTCCGGTCCTTGAACTATGGCTACACCTTC. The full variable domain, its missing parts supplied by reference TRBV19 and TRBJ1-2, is DGGITQSPKYLFRKEGQNVTLSCEQNLNHDAMYWYRQDPGQGLRLIYYSQIVNDFQKGDIAEGYSVSREKKESFPLTVTSAQKNPTAFYLCASSSLRSLNYGYTFGSGTRLTVV.

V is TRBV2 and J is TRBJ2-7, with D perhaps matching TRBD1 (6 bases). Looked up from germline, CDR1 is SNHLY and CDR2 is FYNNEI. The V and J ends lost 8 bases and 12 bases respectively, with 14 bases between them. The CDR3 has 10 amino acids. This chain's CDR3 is CASARTRGYF. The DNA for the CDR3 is TGTGCCAGCGCGAGAACCAGGGGGTACTTC.

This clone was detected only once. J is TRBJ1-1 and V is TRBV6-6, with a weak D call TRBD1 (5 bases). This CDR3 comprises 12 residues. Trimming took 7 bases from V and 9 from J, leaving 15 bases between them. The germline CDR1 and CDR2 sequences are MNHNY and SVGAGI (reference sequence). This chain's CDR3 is CASNPGGEQAFF. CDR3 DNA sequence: TGTGCCAGCAATCCCGGGGGAGAACAAGCTTTCTTT.

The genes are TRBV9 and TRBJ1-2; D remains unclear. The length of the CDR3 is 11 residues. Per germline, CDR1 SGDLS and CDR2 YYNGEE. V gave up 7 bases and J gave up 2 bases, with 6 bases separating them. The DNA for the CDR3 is TGTGCCAGCGAGGCCAACTATGGCTACACCTTC. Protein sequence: CASEANYGYTF. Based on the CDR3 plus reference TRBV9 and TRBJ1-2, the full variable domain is DSGVTQTPKHLITATGQRVTLRCSPRSGDLSVYWYQQSLDQGLQFLIQYYNGEERAKGNILERFSAQQFPDLHSELNLSSLELGDSALYFCASEANYGYTFGSGTRLTVV.

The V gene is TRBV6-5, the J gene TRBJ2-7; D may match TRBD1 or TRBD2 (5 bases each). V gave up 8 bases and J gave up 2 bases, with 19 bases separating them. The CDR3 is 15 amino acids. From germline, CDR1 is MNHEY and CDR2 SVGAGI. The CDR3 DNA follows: TGTGCCAGCGGGACCGACGGGCAGGGCCCCTACGAGCAGTACTTC. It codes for CASGTDGQGPYEQYF.

CDR3 DNA: TGTGCCAGCAGCTTAGGGTCCTCAATGGATGAGCAGTTCTTC. This translates into CASSLGSSMDEQFF. The V call is TRBV11-2, the J call TRBJ2-1; no clear D gene. Germline V gives CDR1 SGHAT, CDR2 FQNNGV. V was cut by 1 base and J by 8 bases, with 12 bases left in between. This CDR3 region has 14 residues.

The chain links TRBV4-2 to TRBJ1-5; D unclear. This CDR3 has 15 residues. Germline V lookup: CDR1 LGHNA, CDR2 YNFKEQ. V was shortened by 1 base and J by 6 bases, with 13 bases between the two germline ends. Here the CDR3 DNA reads TGTGCCAGCAGCCAAGTCCAAGGGATGAGTCAGCCCCAGCATTTT. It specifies CASSQVQGMSQPQHF.

CDR3 coding DNA: TGTGCCAGCTCACCCTCCGGGACAGGGATCGAAAAACTGTTTTTT. Its protein is CASSPSGTGIEKLFF. The chain employs TRBV18 and TRBJ1-4, with TRBD1 matching over 9 bases. The germline V gene encodes CDR1 KGHSH and CDR2 LQKENI. The junction had 7 bases not matched to a gene; V was cut back by 3 bases and J by 8 bases. CDR3 length equals 15 residues.

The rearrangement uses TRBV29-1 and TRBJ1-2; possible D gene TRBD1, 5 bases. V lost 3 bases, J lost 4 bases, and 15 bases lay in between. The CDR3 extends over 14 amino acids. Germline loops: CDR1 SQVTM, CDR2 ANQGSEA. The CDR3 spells CSVDRDGTGYGYTF. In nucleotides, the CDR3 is TGCAGCGTTGATAGAGACGGGACCGGCTATGGCTACACCTTC.

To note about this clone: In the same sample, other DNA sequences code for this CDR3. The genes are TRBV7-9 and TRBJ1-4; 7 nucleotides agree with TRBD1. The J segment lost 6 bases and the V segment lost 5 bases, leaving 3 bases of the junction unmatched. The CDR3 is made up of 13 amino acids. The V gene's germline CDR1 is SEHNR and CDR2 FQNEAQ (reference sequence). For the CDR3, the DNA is TGTGCCAGCAGCCTTGGACAGGATGAAAAACTGTTTTTT. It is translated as CASSLGQDEKLFF.